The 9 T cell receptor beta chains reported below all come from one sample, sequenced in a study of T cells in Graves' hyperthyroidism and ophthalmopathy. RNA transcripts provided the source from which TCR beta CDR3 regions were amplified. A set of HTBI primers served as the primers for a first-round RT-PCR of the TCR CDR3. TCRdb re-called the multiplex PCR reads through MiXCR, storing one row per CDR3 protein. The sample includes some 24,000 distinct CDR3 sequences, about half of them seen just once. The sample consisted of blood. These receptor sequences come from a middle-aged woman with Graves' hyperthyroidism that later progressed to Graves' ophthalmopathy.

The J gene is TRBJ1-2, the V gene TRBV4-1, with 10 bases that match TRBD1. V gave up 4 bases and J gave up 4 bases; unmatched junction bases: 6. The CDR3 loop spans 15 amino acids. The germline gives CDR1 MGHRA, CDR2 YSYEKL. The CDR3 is CASSPRQGASYGYTF. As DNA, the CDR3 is TGCGCCAGCAGCCCGAGACAGGGGGCGAGCTATGGCTACACCTTC.

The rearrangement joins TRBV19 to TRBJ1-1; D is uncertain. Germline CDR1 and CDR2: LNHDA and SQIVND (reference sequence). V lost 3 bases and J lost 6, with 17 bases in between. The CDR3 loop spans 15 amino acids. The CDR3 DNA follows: TGTGCCAGTAGTATGCGGACGGTCAAAGCGGCTGAAGCTTTCTTT. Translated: CASSMRTVKAAEAFF.

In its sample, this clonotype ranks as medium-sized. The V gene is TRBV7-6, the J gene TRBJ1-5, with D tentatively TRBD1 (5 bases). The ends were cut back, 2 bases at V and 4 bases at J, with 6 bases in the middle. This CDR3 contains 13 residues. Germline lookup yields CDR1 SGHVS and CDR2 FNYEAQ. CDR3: CASSLQGNQPQHF. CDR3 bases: TGTGCCAGCAGCTTACAGGGAAATCAGCCCCAGCATTTT.

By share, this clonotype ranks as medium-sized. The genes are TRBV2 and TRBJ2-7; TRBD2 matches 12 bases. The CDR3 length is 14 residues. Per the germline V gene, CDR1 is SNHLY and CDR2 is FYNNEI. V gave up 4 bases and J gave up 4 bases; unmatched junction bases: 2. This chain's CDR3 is CASSASGRDYEQYF. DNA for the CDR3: TGTGCCAGCAGTGCTAGCGGGAGGGATTACGAGCAGTACTTC.

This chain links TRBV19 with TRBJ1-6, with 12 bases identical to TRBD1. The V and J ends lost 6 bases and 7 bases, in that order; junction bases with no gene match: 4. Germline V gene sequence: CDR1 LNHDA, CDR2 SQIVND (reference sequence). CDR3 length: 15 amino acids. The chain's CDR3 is CASRVGTGGNSPLHF. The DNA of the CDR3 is TGTGCCAGTAGGGTCGGGACAGGGGGCAATTCACCCCTCCACTTT.

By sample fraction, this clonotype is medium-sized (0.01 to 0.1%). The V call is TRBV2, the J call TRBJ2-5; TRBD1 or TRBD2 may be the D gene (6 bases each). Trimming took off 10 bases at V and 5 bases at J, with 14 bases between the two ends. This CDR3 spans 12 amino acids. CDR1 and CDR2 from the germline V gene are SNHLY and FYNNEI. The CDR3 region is CATGSGAETQYF. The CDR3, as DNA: TGTGCCACGGGGTCGGGGGCGGAGACCCAGTACTTC. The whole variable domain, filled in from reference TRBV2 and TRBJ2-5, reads EPEVTQTPSHQVTQMGQEVILRCVPISNHLYFYWYRQILGQKVEFLVSFYNNEISEKSEIFDDQFSVERPDGSNFTLKIRSTKLEDSAMYFCATGSGAETQYFGPGTRLLVL.

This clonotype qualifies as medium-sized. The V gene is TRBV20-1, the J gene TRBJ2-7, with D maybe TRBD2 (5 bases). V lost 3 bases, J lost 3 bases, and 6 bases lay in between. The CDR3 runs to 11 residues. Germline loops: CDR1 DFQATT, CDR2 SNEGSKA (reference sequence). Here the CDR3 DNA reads TGCAGTGCTAGGACTAACTACGAGCAGTACTTC. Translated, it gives CSARTNYEQYF.

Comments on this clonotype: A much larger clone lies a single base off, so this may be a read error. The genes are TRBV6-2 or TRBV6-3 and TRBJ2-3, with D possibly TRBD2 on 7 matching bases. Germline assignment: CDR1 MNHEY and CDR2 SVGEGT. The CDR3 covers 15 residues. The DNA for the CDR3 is TGTGCCAGCAGTTACGGGGGGGCGGGTACAGATACGGAGTATTTT. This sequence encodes CASSYGGAGTDTEYF.

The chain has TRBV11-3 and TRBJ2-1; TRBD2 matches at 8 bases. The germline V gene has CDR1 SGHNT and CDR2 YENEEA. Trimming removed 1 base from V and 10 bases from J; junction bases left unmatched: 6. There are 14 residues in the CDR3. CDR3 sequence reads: CASSLAGGPEEQFF. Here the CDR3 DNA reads TGTGCCAGCAGCTTAGCGGGAGGGCCTGAGGAGCAGTTCTTC.